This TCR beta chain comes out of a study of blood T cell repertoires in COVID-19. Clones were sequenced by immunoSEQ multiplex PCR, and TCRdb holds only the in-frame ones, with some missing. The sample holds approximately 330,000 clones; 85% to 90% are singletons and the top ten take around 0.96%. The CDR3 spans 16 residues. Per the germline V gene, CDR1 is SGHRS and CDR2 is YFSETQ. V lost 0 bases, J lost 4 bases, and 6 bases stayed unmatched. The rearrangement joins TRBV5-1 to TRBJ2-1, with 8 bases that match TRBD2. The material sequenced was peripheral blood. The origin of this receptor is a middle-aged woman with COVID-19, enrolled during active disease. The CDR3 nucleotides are TGCGCCAGCAGCTTGGGGACGGGAGGGTGGTACAATGAGCAGTTCTTC. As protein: CASSLGTGGWYNEQFF.